A single sample is the source of the 19 T cell receptor beta chains below, sequenced in a study of shared clonotypes between healthy human individuals. Assay used: immunoSEQ multiplex PCR; TCRdb lists only in-frame clones, some missing. The sample contains about 990,000 clones, 78% of which appear only once. Sequencing was performed on memory CD4+ T cells from PBMCs. As to subset: CD45RA-negative fraction. The receptors were sampled from a man aged 18-30 years in good health. Some clones in this sample may be carry-over from other donors' samples.

The rearrangement joins TRBV11-2 to TRBJ2-7; the match to TRBD2 covers 7 bases. With V trimmed by 0 bases and J by 2 bases, 19 bases remained unmatched. Germline loops: CDR1 SGHAT, CDR2 FQNNGV. This CDR3 is 20 amino acids long. The CDR3 protein is CASSLDRRASEGGPTYEQYF. In DNA form, the CDR3 reads TGTGCCAGCAGCTTAGATCGAAGGGCTAGCGAGGGAGGGCCCACCTACGAGCAGTACTTC.

The chain joins TRBV29-1 to TRBJ1-5; 8 nucleotides align to TRBD1. CDR1 is SQVTM, CDR2 ANQGSEA, per germline. J lost 0 bases, V lost 4 bases, and 8 bases had no gene match. The CDR3 has 16 residues. This chain's CDR3 is CSVAPRGQYSNQPQHF. CDR3 in DNA: TGCAGCGTTGCCCCCAGGGGGCAATATAGCAATCAGCCCCAGCATTTT.

This clone appeared many times. The chain couples TRBV25-1 to TRBJ1-2; TRBD1 aligns across 8 bases. CDR1 is MGHDK and CDR2 is SYGVNS in the germline V gene. V lost 3 bases to trimming and J lost 7 bases; unmatched junction nucleotides: 10. The length of the CDR3 is 15 residues. The CDR3 coding sequence is TGTGCCAGCAGTGATAAGGCAGGGGGCCGTCTTGGCTACACCTTC. It codes for CASSDKAGGRLGYTF.

The rearrangement uses TRBV29-1 and TRBJ2-3, with 9 positions matching TRBD1. Germline CDR1 is SQVTM and CDR2 is ANQGSEA. CDR3 size: 14 residues. V lost 7 bases, J lost 3 bases, and 8 bases stayed unmatched. The CDR3 sequence is CSAPDRGGTDTQYF. The DNA of the CDR3 is TGCAGCGCCCCGGACAGGGGAGGGACAGATACGCAGTATTTT.

J is TRBJ2-7 and V is TRBV9; D uncertain. V was shortened by 0 bases and J by 3 bases, with 16 bases between the two germline ends. Germline values: CDR1 SGDLS, CDR2 YYNGEE. CDR3 length equals 16 residues. CDR3: CASSVGGSIRLYEQYF. The CDR3 region has the DNA TGTGCCAGCAGCGTAGGCGGCTCCATTCGACTCTACGAGCAGTACTTC.

This clone has at least ten counts. The chain joins TRBV28 to TRBJ1-2; no clear D. Trimming took 7 bases from V and 0 from J, leaving 15 bases between them. There are 15 residues in the CDR3. Looked up from germline, CDR1 is MDHEN and CDR2 is SYDVKM. This CDR3 reads CASMGTGSSNYGYTF. The CDR3 DNA follows: TGTGCCAGCATGGGCACCGGTAGTTCTAACTATGGCTACACCTTC.

The chain carries TRBV30 and TRBJ1-4, with D possibly matching TRBD1 (6 bases). This CDR3 has 15 residues. Trimming cost V 3 bases and J 8 bases, with 19 bases left between them. CDR1 is GTSNPN, CDR2 SVGIG, per germline (reference sequence). The CDR3 sequence is CAWSGLGRGEEKLFF. The DNA for the CDR3 is TGTGCCTGGAGCGGCTTGGGCAGGGGAGAGGAAAAACTGTTTTTT. Using reference TRBV30 and TRBJ1-4 for the parts outside the CDR3, the full variable domain is SQTIHQWPATLVQPVGSPLSLECTVEGTSNPNLYWYRQAAGRGLQLLFYSVGIGQISSEVPQNLSASRPQDRQFILSSKKLLLSDSGFYLCAWSGLGRGEEKLFFGSGTQLSVL.

As concerns this clone: One base away lies a much larger clone, so this may be a sequencing read error. The rearrangement uses TRBV11-1 and TRBJ2-1; no clear D. Trimming took 3 bases from V and 5 from J, leaving 2 bases between them. CDR1 SGHAT and CDR2 FQDESV come from the germline V gene (reference sequence). This CDR3 is 11 amino acids long. The CDR3 coding sequence is TGTGCCAGCAGCTTGCACAATGAGCAGTTCTTC. Its translation: CASSLHNEQFF.

The chain recombines TRBV19 with TRBJ1-1, with no clear D. There are 11 residues in the CDR3. The germline V gene has CDR1 LNHDA and CDR2 SQIVND (reference sequence). V gave up 5 bases and J gave up 10 bases, with 11 bases separating them. CDR3 amino acids: CASSVTVGAFF. In DNA, the CDR3 is TGTGCCAGTAGTGTGACGGTGGGAGCTTTCTTT.

The rearrangement links TRBV27 to TRBJ1-1; D not certain. The CDR3 contains 14 residues. Germline CDR1 and CDR2: MNHEY and SMNVEV (reference sequence). With 6 bases removed from V and 2 bases from J, the gap between germline ends came to 13 bases. The CDR3 spells CASSSLGKNTEAFF. CDR3 DNA: TGTGCCAGCAGCTCCCTCGGGAAAAACACTGAAGCTTTCTTT.

This clone is a singleton in its sample. This sequence joins TRBV5-8 and TRBJ2-4, with D uncertain. The CDR3 covers 15 residues. The germline V gene encodes CDR1 SGHTS and CDR2 YDEGEE. V shed 0 bases and J shed 0 bases, with 7 bases lying between them. The CDR3: CASSLDILAKNIQYF. CDR3 nucleotide sequence: TGTGCCAGCAGCTTGGACATACTAGCCAAAAACATTCAGTACTTC.

With regard to this clone: Other DNA variants within this sample encode the same CDR3. CDR3 loop: CASSLRTGDYGYTF. CDR3 nucleotides: TGTGCCAGCAGCTTAAGAACAGGGGACTATGGCTACACCTTC. This chain connects TRBV7-2 to TRBJ1-2; 7 bases map to TRBD1. CDR3 size: 14 residues. The junction had 3 bases not matched to a gene; V was cut back by 2 bases and J by 3 bases. The germline V gene encodes CDR1 SGHTA and CDR2 FQGNSA.

Concerning this clone itself: A much larger clone lies one base from this, so it may be a read error. Other DNA sequences in the sample encode the same CDR3. This sequence joins TRBV6-5 and TRBJ2-3; D remains unclear. This CDR3 contains 11 residues. Germline CDR1 is MNHEY and CDR2 is SVGAGI. V lost 4 bases and J 5 bases, leaving 4 bases between the germline ends. In DNA form, the CDR3 reads TGTGCCAGCAGTTTAGGAGATACGCAGTATTTT. Its protein is CASSLGDTQYF.

The chain employs TRBV5-1 and TRBJ2-7; tentatively, D is TRBD1 (5 bases). With 3 bases removed from V and 3 bases from J, the gap between germline ends came to 13 bases. This CDR3 region has 14 residues. Germline CDR1 SGHRS, CDR2 YFSETQ. The CDR3 here is CASSSADRIYEQYF. DNA of the CDR3: TGCGCCAGCAGCTCGGCAGACAGAATCTACGAGCAGTACTTC.

In regard to this clone: This CDR3 is also generated by other DNA sequences in the sample. The rearrangement joins TRBV29-1 to TRBJ2-5, with TRBD2 matching over 7 bases. Germline V gene sequence: CDR1 SQVTM, CDR2 ANQGSEA. The V gene end was trimmed by 5 bases and the J gene end by 3 bases; junction bases not matched to a gene: 3. The CDR3 is 12 residues long. The CDR3 DNA reads TGCAGCGTTCTCAGCGGGGAAGAGACCCAGTACTTC. Translating it yields CSVLSGEETQYF.

The rearrangement links TRBV6-1 to TRBJ1-5; maybe TRBD1 (5 bases). The CDR3 has 13 residues. With 4 bases removed from V and 7 bases from J, the gap between germline ends came to 11 bases. Germline assignment: CDR1 MNHNS and CDR2 SASEGT. For the CDR3, the DNA is TGTGCCAGCAGTGTGGGGCCCAGGCAGCCCCAGCATTTT. Translated: CASSVGPRQPQHF.

The V call is TRBV11-2, the J call TRBJ2-7; D gene ambiguous. V lost 1 base and J lost 1, with 8 bases in between. Germline V gene lookup returns CDR1 SGHAT and CDR2 FQNNGV. The CDR3 totals 14 residues. CDR3 sequence (DNA): TGTGCCAGCAGCTTAGCAGTCAATTCCTACGAGCAGTACTTC. It yields the protein CASSLAVNSYEQYF.

This clone was picked up one time. The chain links TRBV10-1 to TRBJ2-7; D is ambiguous. Germline CDR1 WNHNN, CDR2 SYGVQD (reference sequence). The germline V and J ends were trimmed by 5 bases and 0 bases, with 5 bases remaining between them. The CDR3 sequence is 12 residues long. The chain's CDR3 is CASSKSSYEQYF. In nucleotides, the CDR3 is TGCGCCAGCAGTAAGAGCTCCTACGAGCAGTACTTC.

In DNA form, the CDR3 reads TGTGCCAGCAGGGGGGGACAGGCGACCCATGGCTACACCTTC. Its protein product is CASRGGQATHGYTF. This sequence joins TRBV28 and TRBJ1-2, with 8 positions matching TRBD1. CDR1 and CDR2 (germline): MDHEN, SYDVKM. The CDR3 is 14 amino acids. Trimming at V came to 6 bases and at J to 6 bases, leaving 9 bases not matched to a gene.